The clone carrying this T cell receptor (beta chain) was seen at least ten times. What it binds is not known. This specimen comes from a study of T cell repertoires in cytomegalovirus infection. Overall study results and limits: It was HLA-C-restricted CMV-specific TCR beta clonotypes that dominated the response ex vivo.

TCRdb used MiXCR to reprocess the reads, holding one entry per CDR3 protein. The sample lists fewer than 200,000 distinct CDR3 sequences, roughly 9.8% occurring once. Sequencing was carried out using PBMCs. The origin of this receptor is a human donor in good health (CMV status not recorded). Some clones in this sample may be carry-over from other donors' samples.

This chain's CDR3 is CASSFTGGISEAFF. The CDR3 nucleotides read TGTGCCAGCAGCTTCACAGGGGGCATCTCTGAAGCTTTCTTT. The gene calls are TRBV7-8 and TRBJ1-1, with 9 bases matching TRBD1. J lost 6 bases, V lost 3 bases, and 5 bases had no gene match. CDR1 and CDR2 (germline): SGHVS, FQNEAQ. The CDR3 totals 14 residues.